Sequencing of this T cell receptor beta chain was carried out in a study of blood T cell repertoires in COVID-19. This clone showed up just once. With 7 bases clipped from V and 4 bases from J, the junction kept 11 bases outside the gene matches. The CDR3 is made up of 17 amino acids. From germline, CDR1 is SGHRS and CDR2 YFSETQ. Authors' methods: Quantification of nucleated cells was approximated via reference gene primer amplification. Clones were sequenced by immunoSEQ multiplex PCR, and TCRdb holds only the in-frame ones, with some missing. V, J and clone size reflect that table, while D and trimming were determined from the DNA. The repertoire consists of around 190,000 clones, with 70% to 80% occurring once and the leading ten covering approximately 5.9%.

This chain uses TRBV5-1 with TRBJ2-2; 12 bases match TRBD2. The sample comprised peripheral blood. This clonotype was sampled from a middle-aged woman with COVID-19, enrolled during active disease. CDR3 residues: CASQPSGGVLTTGELFF. The DNA of the CDR3 is TGCGCCAGCCAGCCTAGCGGGGGGGTTCTGACCACCGGGGAGCTGTTTTTT. Full variable domain (remainder filled in from reference TRBV5-1 and TRBJ2-2): KAGVTQTPRYLIKTRGQQVTLSCSPISGHRSVSWYQQTPGQGLQFLFEYFSETQRNKGNFPGRFSGRQFSNSRSEMNVSTLELGDSALYLCASQPSGGVLTTGELFFGEGSRLTVL.